The clone carrying this T cell receptor beta chain was picked up many times. Its antigen is undetermined. This record belongs to a study of regulatory T cells in long-lasting Graves disease. Study-wide points: Persistent disease preferred TRBV28, TRBJ1-2 and TRBJ2-5; new disease, TRBV20-1 and TRBJ2-1. The small sample size may have reduced accuracy. With some 2,500 shared public clonotypes, persistent patients exceeded new patients, who shared about a thousand.

The time point: newly diagnosed GD, antithyroid drugs for less than 3 months. RNA from PBMCs was the source of the TCR library. American Thyroid Association guidelines defined how Graves' disease was diagnosed. The length of the CDR3 is 14 residues. Germline values: CDR1 MDHEN, CDR2 SYDVKM. The ends were cut back, 5 bases at V and 6 bases at J, with 14 bases in the middle. Arm-PCR of CDR3 regions with iRepertoire HTBI primers generated TCR beta libraries. TCRdb re-analysed the multiplex PCR reads in MiXCR, keeping a single row per CDR3 protein. Here the sample spans 200,000 to 250,000 distinct CDR3 sequences, 20% being singletons.

This sequence joins TRBV28 and TRBJ2-1; D might be TRBD1 (6 bases). This sequence originates from a female donor with Graves disease. The input for sequencing was peripheral blood mononuclear cells (PBMCs), taken at new diagnosis, from a patient treated with antithyroid drugs. The CDR3 reads CASSPLTGSNEQFF. The CDR3 DNA follows: TGTGCCAGCAGTCCCCTTACAGGGAGCAATGAGCAGTTCTTC.